This T cell receptor beta chain was identified in a study of T cell responses to AZD1222 COVID-19 vaccine. Points from the study as a whole: Rises in breadth and depth of Spike-specific TCRs came after two AZD1222 doses. Of the AZD1222 recipients, only five to seven were seropositive at baseline. Repertoires were obtained only post-peak T cell response.

J gave up 1 base and V 7 bases, and 2 bases lay outside the gene matches. The CDR3 spans 14 residues. CDR1 SGHNT and CDR2 YENEEA come from the germline V gene. Generated by immunoSEQ multiplex PCR, the TCRdb table keeps only in-frame clones and is missing some. The sample has about 170,000 clones, 85% to 90% seen once. Comment on this clone: The antigen is undetermined.

The rearrangement uses TRBV11-3 and TRBJ2-2; 8 bases align to TRBD1. This clonotype was obtained from an adult in good health. This material consisted of peripheral blood, taken on day 0 of AZD1222 vaccination. CDR3 DNA: TGTGCCAGCAAGGGGACAGGGAACACCGGGGAGCTGTTTTTT. Translating it yields CASKGTGNTGELFF.